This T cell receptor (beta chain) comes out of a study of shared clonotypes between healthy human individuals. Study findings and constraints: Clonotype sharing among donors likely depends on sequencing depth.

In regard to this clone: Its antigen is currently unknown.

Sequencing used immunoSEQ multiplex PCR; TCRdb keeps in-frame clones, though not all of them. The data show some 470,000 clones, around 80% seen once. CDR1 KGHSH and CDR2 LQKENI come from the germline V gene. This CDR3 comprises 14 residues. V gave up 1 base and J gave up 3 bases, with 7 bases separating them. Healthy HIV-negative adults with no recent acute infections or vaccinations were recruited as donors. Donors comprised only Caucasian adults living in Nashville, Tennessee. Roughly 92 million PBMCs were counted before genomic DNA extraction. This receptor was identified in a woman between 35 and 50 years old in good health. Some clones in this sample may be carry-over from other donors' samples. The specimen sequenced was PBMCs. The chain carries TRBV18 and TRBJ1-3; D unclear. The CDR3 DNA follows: TGTGCCAGCTCACCACAGGGAGATGGAAACACCATATATTTT. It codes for CASSPQGDGNTIYF.